This T cell receptor (beta chain) was recovered during a study of cytomegalovirus exposure and HLA in healthy donors. Findings and limits, study-wide: V- and J-gene trimming of TCR beta was linked (in a later analysis) to a missense DCLRE1C variant. Several V segments, TRBV6-2 and TRBV6-3 among them, could not be told apart and were dropped.

Between the trimmed V and J ends, which lost 7 bases and 4 bases, there was a span of 14 bases. Germline loops: CDR1 ENHRY, CDR2 SYGVKD. The CDR3 is 13 amino acids. Details on this clone: The antigen remains unidentified.

PCR amplification relied on 60 Vbeta primers (plus 13 Jbeta primers). Assay: immunoSEQ multiplex PCR; the TCRdb copy retains only in-frame clones and omits some. Of 100,000 to 150,000 clones listed, roughly 80% are singletons. This rearrangement joins TRBV10-3 to TRBJ2-7, with D perhaps matching TRBD1 (6 bases). The clonotype comes from a female donor in good health and CMV-seropositive. Sequenced input: PBMCs. CDR3 region: CAINQGSGYEQYF. Written as DNA, the CDR3 is TGTGCCATCAATCAGGGGAGTGGATACGAGCAGTACTTC.